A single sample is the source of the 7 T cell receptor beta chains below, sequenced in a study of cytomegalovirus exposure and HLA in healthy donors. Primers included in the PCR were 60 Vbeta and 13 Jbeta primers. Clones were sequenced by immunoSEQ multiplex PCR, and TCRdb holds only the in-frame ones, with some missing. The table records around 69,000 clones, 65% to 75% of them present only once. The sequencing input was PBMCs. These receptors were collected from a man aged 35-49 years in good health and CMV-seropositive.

The CDR3 DNA sequence: TGTGCCAGCAGTTTCCCACGGACTGCCTCCGAGGGTGTTATGAACACTGAAGCTTTCTTT. Translating gives CASSFPRTASEGVMNTEAFF. The V call is TRBV28, the J call TRBJ1-1; D is unresolved. This CDR3 spans 20 amino acids. V gave up 3 bases and J gave up 0 bases, with 26 bases separating them. Germline assignment: CDR1 MDHEN and CDR2 SYDVKM.

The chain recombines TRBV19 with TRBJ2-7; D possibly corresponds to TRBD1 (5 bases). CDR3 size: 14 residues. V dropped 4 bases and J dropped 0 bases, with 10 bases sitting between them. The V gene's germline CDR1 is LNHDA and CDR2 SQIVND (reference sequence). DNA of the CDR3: TGTGCCAGTAGTACAGGGTCTGCCTCCTACGAGCAGTACTTC. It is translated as CASSTGSASYEQYF.

Here the CDR3 DNA reads TGTGCCAGCACCCCAGGGCACTCTGGAAACACCATATATTTT. This encodes CASTPGHSGNTIYF. V usage is TRBV6-1 and J usage is TRBJ1-3; perhaps TRBD1 as D (5 bases). Germline CDR1 is MNHNS and CDR2 is SASEGT. The CDR3 consists of 14 residues. The V end was cut by 7 bases, the J end by 0 bases, with 10 bases between.

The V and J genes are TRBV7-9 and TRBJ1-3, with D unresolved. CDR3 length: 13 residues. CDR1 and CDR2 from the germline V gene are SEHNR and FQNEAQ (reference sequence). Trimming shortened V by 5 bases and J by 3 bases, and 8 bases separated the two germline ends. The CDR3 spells CASSLQVGNTIYF. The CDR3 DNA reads TGTGCCAGCAGCCTTCAGGTTGGAAACACCATATATTTT.

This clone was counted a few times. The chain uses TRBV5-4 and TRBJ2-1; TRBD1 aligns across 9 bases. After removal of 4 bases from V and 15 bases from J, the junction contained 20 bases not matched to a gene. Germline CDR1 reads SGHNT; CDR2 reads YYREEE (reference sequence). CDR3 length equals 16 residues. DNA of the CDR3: TGTGCCAGCAGCAGCTCCGGATGGGTGGGACAGGGAGGCTTGTTCTTC. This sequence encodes CASSSSGWVGQGGLFF.

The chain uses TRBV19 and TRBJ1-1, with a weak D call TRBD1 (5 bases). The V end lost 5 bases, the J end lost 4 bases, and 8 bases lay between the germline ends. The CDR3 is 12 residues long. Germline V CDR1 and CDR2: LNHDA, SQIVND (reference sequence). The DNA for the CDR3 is TGTGCCAGTAGTTCCACAGGCACTGAAGCTTTCTTT. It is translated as CASSSTGTEAFF.

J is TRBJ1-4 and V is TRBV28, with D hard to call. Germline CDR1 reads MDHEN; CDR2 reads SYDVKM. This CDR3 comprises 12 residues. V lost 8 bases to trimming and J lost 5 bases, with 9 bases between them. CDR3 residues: CASVSSNEKLFF. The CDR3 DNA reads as TGTGCCAGCGTCTCTTCCAATGAAAAACTGTTTTTT.